One sample yielded the 8 T cell receptor beta chains listed below, sequenced in a study of blood T cell repertoires in COVID-19. Data came from immunoSEQ multiplex PCR; TCRdb stores just in-frame clones and leaves some out. The sample includes 150,000 to 200,000 clones, 85% to 95% seen only once; the top ten take roughly 5%. The specimen was peripheral blood. These receptors were taken from a woman in her fifties or sixties with acute or convalescent COVID-19.

The genes are TRBV2 and TRBJ1-6; 7 bases are a match to TRBD1. Germline assignment: CDR1 SNHLY and CDR2 FYNNEI. J lost 7 bases, V lost 6 bases, and 3 bases had no gene match. The CDR3 covers 13 residues. Written as DNA, the CDR3 is TGTGCCAGCAGAAAGACAGGGAATTCACCCCTCCACTTT. Translation gives CASRKTGNSPLHF.

This chain uses TRBV9 with TRBJ1-3; 11 positions match TRBD1. With V trimmed by 0 bases and J by 7 bases, 3 bases remained unmatched. Per the germline V gene, CDR1 is SGDLS and CDR2 is YYNGEE. The CDR3 contains 15 residues. CDR3 region: CASSVAGQGANTIYF. In nucleotides, the CDR3 is TGTGCCAGCAGCGTAGCTGGACAGGGGGCCAACACCATATATTTT.

V gene TRBV11-3 combines with J gene TRBJ2-5; TRBD2 agrees at 9 bases. Germline V lookup: CDR1 SGHNT, CDR2 YENEEA. This CDR3 is 16 amino acids long. Trimming at V came to 1 base and at J to 2 bases, leaving 5 bases not matched to a gene. As DNA, the CDR3 is TGTGCCAGCAGCTTAGGGGCGGGAGGGTCACAAGAGACCCAGTACTTC. This gives the protein CASSLGAGGSQETQYF.

The rearrangement uses TRBV7-2 and TRBJ2-7; no definite D call. From germline, CDR1 is SGHTA and CDR2 FQGNSA. V lost 3 bases to trimming and J lost 2 bases, with 8 bases between them. The CDR3 is made up of 13 amino acids. The CDR3 sequence: CASSFAGTYEQYF. For the CDR3, the DNA is TGTGCCAGCAGCTTCGCAGGTACCTACGAGCAGTACTTC.

There are a few counts of this clone. V and J are TRBV5-1 and TRBJ2-2, with a possible D match to TRBD1 (6 bases). CDR3 size: 15 residues. The germline CDR1 and CDR2 sequences are SGHRS and YFSETQ. V dropped 3 bases and J dropped 2 bases, with 11 bases sitting between them. CDR3 loop: CASSSGHSNTGELFF. CDR3 DNA: TGCGCCAGCAGCTCGGGACATTCAAACACCGGGGAGCTGTTTTTT.

J is TRBJ1-2 and V is TRBV28; D perhaps matches TRBD1 (6 bases). Germline CDR1 is MDHEN and CDR2 is SYDVKM. V shed 5 bases and J shed 8 bases, with 18 bases lying between them. The CDR3 is made up of 14 amino acids. The DNA for the CDR3 is TGTGCCAGCAGTCTTTCCAGGGGTTACGGGGGCTACACCTTC. It translates to CASSLSRGYGGYTF.

Only a few counts were recorded for this clone. The chain recombines TRBV7-9 with TRBJ1-2, with unresolved D. Germline V lookup: CDR1 SEHNR, CDR2 FQNEAQ (reference sequence). V was shortened by 3 bases and J by 4 bases, with 12 bases between the two germline ends. The CDR3 consists of 14 residues. The CDR3 DNA follows: TGTGCCAGCAGCTTCAACACAGACCTCTATGGCTACACCTTC. Amino acids: CASSFNTDLYGYTF.

The chain uses TRBV28 and TRBJ2-7, with a possible D match to TRBD2 (7 bases). Trimming removed 2 bases from V and 0 bases from J, with 20 bases in between. This CDR3 is built from 18 residues. Looked up from germline, CDR1 is MDHEN and CDR2 is SYDVKM. The CDR3 bases are TGTGCCAGCAGTTTAGGGGGCGGGGGAAGAGGGAGCTCCTACGAGCAGTACTTC. The encoded protein is CASSLGGGGRGSSYEQYF. The whole variable domain, remainder taken from reference TRBV28 and TRBJ2-7, is DVKVTQSSRYLVKRTGEKVFLECVQDMDHENMFWYRQDPGLGLRLIYFSYDVKMKEKGDIPEGYSVSREKKERFSLILESASTNQTSMYLCASSLGGGGRGSSYEQYFGPGTRLTVT.